This TCR beta chain was sequenced for a study of regulatory T cells in long-lasting Graves disease. Regarding the study as a whole: Persistent Graves' disease cases displayed lower TCR diversity than newly diagnosed ones.

Time point noted: persistent/refractory GD, antithyroid drugs over 5 years with positive TRAb. Extracted PBMC RNA gave rise to the TCR library. This clonotype was seen at least ten times. The antigen remains undetermined. Libraries of TCR beta came from iRepertoire HTBI primers plus Arm-PCR of CDR3 regions. Via MiXCR, TCRdb re-called the multiplex PCR reads, giving one row per CDR3 protein. The sample has 300,000 to 350,000 distinct CDR3 sequences, about 20% seen once; the top ten hold just under 30%. Sample: peripheral blood mononuclear cells (PBMCs), taken when the disease was refractory, from a patient treated with antithyroid drugs. The clonotype originates from a female donor with Graves disease.

The CDR3 is CALLGPNYGYTF. The CDR3 region has the DNA TGTGCCCTCTTAGGGCCCAACTATGGCTACACCTTC. The chain carries TRBV28 and TRBJ1-2; D unclear. Per germline, CDR1 MDHEN and CDR2 SYDVKM. V gave up 11 bases and J gave up 2 bases, with 12 bases separating them. CDR3 size: 12 residues.